The 22 T cell receptor beta chains in this list originate from one sample, sequenced in a study of cytomegalovirus exposure and HLA in healthy donors. Amplification used 60 Vbeta primers and 13 Jbeta primers. The method was immunoSEQ multiplex PCR; TCRdb's version includes in-frame clones alone and lacks a portion of them. Of about 140,000 clones in the sample, around 82% are singletons; the top ten hold about 6.8%. The specimen was PBMCs. The receptors here all came from a woman between 40 and 55 years old in good health and CMV-seropositive.

This clone was picked up one time. The J gene is TRBJ2-3, the V gene TRBV2; weak D call: TRBD2 (7 bases). V was clipped by 8 bases and J by 4 bases, with 10 bases between them. The CDR3 spans 12 residues. Germline-derived CDR1 and CDR2 are SNHLY and FYNNEI. CDR3 coding DNA: TGTGCCAGCGGGAGGGGGGCAGATACGCAGTATTTT. Protein product: CASGRGADTQYF.

The V call is TRBV9, the J call TRBJ2-7; D gene unclear. Looked up from germline, CDR1 is SGDLS and CDR2 is YYNGEE. The CDR3 is 16 amino acids. Trimming shortened V by 3 bases and J by 3 bases, and 19 bases separated the two germline ends. In DNA, the CDR3 is TGTGCCAGCAGCGCAGGATCACCCTCGATCTTCTACGAGCAGTACTTC. As protein: CASSAGSPSIFYEQYF. Variable domain in full (rest from reference TRBV9 and TRBJ2-7): DSGVTQTPKHLITATGQRVTLRCSPRSGDLSVYWYQQSLDQGLQFLIQYYNGEERAKGNILERFSAQQFPDLHSELNLSSLELGDSALYFCASSAGSPSIFYEQYFGPGTRLTVT.

This clone came up a few times. The chain recombines TRBV2 with TRBJ2-2; weak D call: TRBD1 (5 bases). Germline assignment: CDR1 SNHLY and CDR2 FYNNEI. The CDR3 has 15 residues. V was clipped by 8 bases and J by 1 base, with 14 bases between them. For the CDR3, the DNA is TGTGCCAGCCGAGAAGACAGTTTGAACACCGGGGAGCTGTTTTTT. Translation gives CASREDSLNTGELFF.

This clone has a single count. The chain recombines TRBV28 with TRBJ2-2; perhaps TRBD1 as D (5 bases). Looked up from germline, CDR1 is MDHEN and CDR2 is SYDVKM. V was cut by 9 bases and J by 2 bases, with 10 bases left in between. The CDR3 has 13 residues. CDR3 DNA: TGTGCCAGTCTCGACAGAAACACCGGGGAGCTGTTTTTT. Amino acids: CASLDRNTGELFF.

V is TRBV10-3 and J is TRBJ2-7; TRBD1 matches at 8 bases. V was clipped by 2 bases and J by 0 bases; unmatched bases: 0. The V gene's germline CDR1 is ENHRY and CDR2 SYGVKD. The CDR3 is 14 residues long. CDR3 sequence reads: CAISETGGSYEQYF. The CDR3, as DNA: TGTGCCATCAGTGAGACAGGGGGCTCCTACGAGCAGTACTTC.

This clone was detected a few times. The V call is TRBV29-1, the J call TRBJ1-2, with a weak D call TRBD1 (5 bases). Looked up from germline, CDR1 is SQVTM and CDR2 is ANQGSEA. The CDR3 is made up of 15 amino acids. Trimming cost V 3 bases and J 0 bases, with 14 bases left between them. The CDR3 region is CSVESPGDPNYGYTF. In DNA, the CDR3 is TGCAGCGTTGAGTCACCGGGGGATCCTAACTATGGCTACACCTTC.

J is TRBJ2-5 and V is TRBV27; perhaps TRBD1 as D (5 bases). Deletions cut 3 bases from V and 2 bases from J, with 10 bases between. CDR1 MNHEY and CDR2 SMNVEV come from the germline V gene (reference sequence). This CDR3 is 14 amino acids long. CDR3 region: CASSFGRAQETQYF. The CDR3 coding sequence is TGTGCCAGCAGTTTCGGCAGGGCACAAGAGACCCAGTACTTC.

The CDR3 sequence: CASSSRTGVYEQYF. The CDR3 DNA reads as TGTGCCAGCAGCTCCCGGACAGGGGTCTACGAGCAGTACTTC. The rearrangement uses TRBV13 and TRBJ2-7; 9 bases fit TRBD1. The length of the CDR3 is 14 residues. V lost 4 bases to trimming and J lost 3 bases; unmatched junction nucleotides: 4. CDR1 is PRHDT, CDR2 FYEKMQ, per germline (reference sequence).

The genes are TRBV5-1 and TRBJ2-1; 8 bases agree with TRBD1. This CDR3 contains 15 residues. After removal of 1 base from V and 6 bases from J, the junction contained 6 bases not matched to a gene. Germline V gene sequence: CDR1 SGHRS, CDR2 YFSETQ. In DNA, the CDR3 is TGCGCCAGCAGCTTGTCAGGACAGGGAGGCAATGAGCAGTTCTTC. Protein sequence: CASSLSGQGGNEQFF.

CDR3 DNA: TGTGCCAGCTCCCCGTTACAGAGAGAGACCCAGTACTTC. It translates to CASSPLQRETQYF. This chain connects TRBV18 to TRBJ2-5, with D uncertain. Germline CDR1 reads KGHSH; CDR2 reads LQKENI. The CDR3 runs 13 residues. Trimming removed 6 bases at V and 4 bases at J, with 12 bases between.

The sample holds one count of this clone. The chain recombines TRBV10-3 with TRBJ1-2; 8 nucleotides align to TRBD1. CDR1 is ENHRY, CDR2 SYGVKD, per germline. V gave up 5 bases and J gave up 1 base; unmatched junction bases: 3. The length of the CDR3 is 14 residues. The CDR3 region has the DNA TGTGCCATCAGTTCGACAGGGGATAACTATGGCTACACCTTC. As protein: CAISSTGDNYGYTF.

This chain joins TRBV23-1 and TRBJ2-7; D possibly corresponds to TRBD2 (6 bases). TRBV23-1 is noted as an ORF with a role that remains uncertain. V lost 0 bases and J lost 4, with 10 bases in between. The CDR3 runs to 14 residues. CDR3 loop: CASSQSEGRYEQYF. CDR3 bases: TGCGCCAGCAGTCAATCGGAGGGGAGGTACGAGCAGTACTTC.

This chain links TRBV6-5 with TRBJ2-1, with TRBD2 matching over 8 bases. Germline CDR1 reads MNHEY; CDR2 reads SVGAGI. Germline trimming cut 4 bases from V and 4 bases from J; bases unmatched to any gene: 6. The CDR3 is 15 residues long. The CDR3 DNA reads as TGTGCCAGCAGTTTAAGCGGGAGTGGATACAATGAGCAGTTCTTC. Protein sequence: CASSLSGSGYNEQFF.

This clone was picked up a small number of times. As DNA, the CDR3 is TGTGCCAGCAGCTCCCGGGACTCCTCCTCAGTCCAGTTCTTC. It translates to CASSSRDSSSVQFF. This chain uses TRBV5-4 with TRBJ2-1; possible D gene TRBD2, 6 bases. Germline CDR1 SGHNT, CDR2 YYREEE (reference sequence). Trimming stripped 3 bases from V and 13 bases from J, with 20 bases between. The CDR3 has 14 residues.

The J gene is TRBJ2-1, the V gene TRBV21-1; the table's TRBD2 call for D was not verified on the DNA. TRBV21-1 is a pseudogene. This CDR3 region has 18 residues. This chain's CDR3 is CASSKTSGIESSYNEQFF. DNA of the CDR3: TGTGCCAGCAGCAAGACTAGCGGAATAGAAAGCTCCTACAATGAGCAGTTCTTC.

This clone appeared a single time. The V gene is TRBV6-1, the J gene TRBJ2-7; D is uncertain. The CDR3 is 12 amino acids. V was shortened by 4 bases and J by 3 bases, with 7 bases between the two germline ends. From germline, CDR1 is MNHNS and CDR2 SASEGT. The CDR3 nucleotides are TGTGCCAGCAGTGTTCAGAACTACGAGCAGTACTTC. Protein sequence: CASSVQNYEQYF.

This sequence joins TRBV6-1 and TRBJ2-1, with D unresolved. CDR1 is MNHNS and CDR2 is SASEGT in the germline V gene. Between the trimmed V and J ends, which lost 1 base and 3 bases, there was a span of 10 bases. The CDR3 runs to 15 residues. The CDR3 DNA is TGTGCCAGCAGTGAAGGGCGGTTTTTCTACAATGAGCAGTTCTTC. It is translated as CASSEGRFFYNEQFF.

The gene calls are TRBV6-5 and TRBJ1-2; D uncertain. The CDR3 has 14 residues. Germline loops: CDR1 MNHEY, CDR2 SVGAGI. The V end was cut by 5 bases, the J end by 7 bases, with 17 bases between. The CDR3 here is CASSVDGLAGGYTF. In DNA, the CDR3 is TGTGCCAGCAGTGTCGACGGACTAGCGGGTGGCTACACCTTC.

The chain employs TRBV5-1 and TRBJ2-5, with TRBD2 identical over 13 bases. Germline lookup yields CDR1 SGHRS and CDR2 YFSETQ. Germline trimming cut 8 bases from V and 5 bases from J; bases unmatched to any gene: 6. This CDR3 is built from 14 residues. The chain's CDR3 is CASGLAGVTETQYF. Here the CDR3 DNA reads TGCGCCAGTGGACTAGCGGGAGTAACGGAGACCCAGTACTTC.

The V gene is TRBV18, the J gene TRBJ2-7; 11 nucleotides agree with TRBD1. The CDR3 contains 14 residues. Germline CDR1 and CDR2: KGHSH and LQKENI. With V trimmed by 3 bases and J by 3 bases, 1 base remained unmatched. The CDR3 coding sequence is TGTGCCAGCTCACCCGGGACAGGGGGCTACGAGCAGTACTTC. This encodes CASSPGTGGYEQYF. Based on the CDR3 plus reference TRBV18 and TRBJ2-7, the full variable domain is NAGVMQNPRHLVRRRGQEARLRCSPMKGHSHVYWYRQLPEEGLKFMVYLQKENIIDESGMPKERFSAEFPKEGPSILRIQQVVRGDSAAYFCASSPGTGGYEQYFGPGTRLTVT.

The chain couples TRBV27 to TRBJ2-3, with D tentatively TRBD2 (6 bases). Germline CDR1 MNHEY, CDR2 SMNVEV (reference sequence). Deletions cut 5 bases from V and 3 bases from J, with 12 bases between. The CDR3 is made up of 14 amino acids. The CDR3 is CASSRELGTDTQYF. The CDR3 nucleotides are TGTGCCAGCAGTCGGGAGCTCGGGACAGATACGCAGTATTTT.

V gene TRBV7-9 combines with J gene TRBJ1-5, with D possibly TRBD1 on 5 matching bases. Between the trimmed V and J ends, which lost 1 base and 9 bases, there was a span of 16 bases. The germline gives CDR1 SEHNR, CDR2 FQNEAQ (reference sequence). The CDR3 sequence is 15 residues long. The DNA of the CDR3 is TGTGCCAGCAGCTTAGGATCCGGCGCCGGGGGGCCCCAGCATTTT. It is translated as CASSLGSGAGGPQHF.